Each of the 8 T cell receptor beta chains below was sequenced from the same sample in a study of vaccination effects on CD4 cells after COVID-19. Culturing for about 9 days preceded CD4+ T cell isolation. All study participants received two doses of BNT162b2 or mRNA-1273 vaccine. Some clones are missing from TCRdb's copy, which holds only in-frame ones; the method was immunoSEQ multiplex PCR. The table has more than 60,000 clones, 74% seen once. For these receptors, no antigen is known. Sequences were derived from CD4+ T cells from PBMCs cultured without peptide, sampled after COVID-19 vaccination. The receptors come from a human donor who received a COVID-19 vaccine.

The chain has TRBV4-3 and TRBJ1-6, with D perhaps matching TRBD1 (6 bases). Trimming pared 0 bases from V and 10 bases from J, leaving 16 bases between. CDR1 is LGHNA, CDR2 YSLEER, per germline. The CDR3 loop spans 16 amino acids. The CDR3 bases are TGCGCCAGCAGCCAAGATCCCCACAGGGTCGGGTCACCCCTCCACTTT. It encodes CASSQDPHRVGSPLHF.

The gene calls are TRBV7-2 and TRBJ1-6, with a weak D call TRBD1 (6 bases). The CDR3 totals 15 residues. CDR1 SGHTA and CDR2 FQGNSA come from the germline V gene. Trimming left V 1 base short and J 10 bases short, with 14 bases between. CDR3 sequence reads: CASSLGGGAPSPLHF. CDR3 coding DNA: TGTGCCAGCAGCTTAGGAGGGGGGGCCCCCTCACCCCTCCACTTT.

This clone was observed once. The CDR3 DNA follows: TGCGCCAGCAGCTTGGAAGGGATTCAGCCCCAGCATTTT. Its translation is CASSLEGIQPQHF. The V call is TRBV5-1, the J call TRBJ1-5; D is uncertain. The CDR3 contains 13 residues. CDR1 SGHRS and CDR2 YFSETQ come from the germline V gene. The ends were cut back, 0 bases at V and 6 bases at J, with 7 bases in the middle.

J is TRBJ1-1 and V is TRBV2; 8 positions match TRBD1. CDR1 and CDR2 from the germline V gene are SNHLY and FYNNEI. The CDR3 runs to 16 residues. Unmatched junction bases numbered 10, after V lost 7 bases and J lost 0 bases. The CDR3 DNA reads as TGTGCCAGCACCATGCAAGGGACAGGCATGAACACTGAAGCTTTCTTT. Its translation is CASTMQGTGMNTEAFF.

The chain couples TRBV29-1 to TRBJ1-1; possibly TRBD1 for D (6 bases). Germline CDR1 reads SQVTM; CDR2 reads ANQGSEA. CDR3 size: 14 residues. Deletions cut 2 bases from V and 1 base from J, with 11 bases between. This chain's CDR3 is CSVEPTGTNTEAFF. Here the CDR3 DNA reads TGCAGCGTTGAACCTACAGGGACGAACACTGAAGCTTTCTTT.

The genes are TRBV24-1 and TRBJ2-3; D is perhaps TRBD1 (5 bases). The length of the CDR3 is 14 residues. Germline CDR1 and CDR2: KGHDR and SFDVKD. Trimming pared 3 bases from V and 0 bases from J, leaving 6 bases between. This chain's CDR3 is CATSDPGSTDTQYF. Written as DNA, the CDR3 is TGTGCCACCAGTGATCCAGGGAGCACAGATACGCAGTATTTT.

This clone has more than one count but fewer than ten. The V call is TRBV7-8, the J call TRBJ2-2; TRBD2 matches 7 bases. Germline V CDR1 and CDR2: SGHVS, FQNEAQ. This CDR3 comprises 16 residues. V lost 6 bases and J lost 6; bases outside the gene matches: 13. CDR3 nucleotides: TGTGCCAGCAGTCCGCAGCGCGGGGGTATCTCCGGGGAGCTGTTTTTT. This encodes CASSPQRGGISGELFF.

The chain recombines TRBV2 with TRBJ1-2; D not certain. The CDR3 extends over 12 amino acids. Germline V gene data show CDR1 as SNHLY and CDR2 as FYNNEI. Trimming took 2 bases from V and 8 from J, leaving 9 bases between them. The CDR3 here is CASSEPGWGYTF. CDR3 nucleotides: TGTGCCAGCAGTGAACCAGGTTGGGGCTACACCTTC.